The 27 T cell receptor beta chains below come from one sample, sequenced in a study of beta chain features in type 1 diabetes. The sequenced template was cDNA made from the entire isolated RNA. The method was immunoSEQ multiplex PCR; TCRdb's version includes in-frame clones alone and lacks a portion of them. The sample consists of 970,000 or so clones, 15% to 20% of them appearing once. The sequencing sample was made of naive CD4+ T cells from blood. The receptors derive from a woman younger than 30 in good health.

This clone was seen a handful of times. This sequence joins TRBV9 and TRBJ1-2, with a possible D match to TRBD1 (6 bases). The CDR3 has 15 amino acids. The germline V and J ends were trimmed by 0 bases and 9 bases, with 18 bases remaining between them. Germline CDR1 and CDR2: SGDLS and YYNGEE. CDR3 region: CASSVGRDTAISYTF. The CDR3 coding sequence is TGTGCCAGCAGCGTAGGCCGGGACACCGCGATTAGCTACACCTTC.

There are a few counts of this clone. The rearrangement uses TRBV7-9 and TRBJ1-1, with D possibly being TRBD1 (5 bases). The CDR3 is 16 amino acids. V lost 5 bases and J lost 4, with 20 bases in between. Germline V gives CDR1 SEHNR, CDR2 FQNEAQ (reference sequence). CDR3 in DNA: TGTGCCAGCAGCCACTGGCAGGGAGGGAAGGGCACTGAAGCTTTCTTT. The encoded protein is CASSHWQGGKGTEAFF.

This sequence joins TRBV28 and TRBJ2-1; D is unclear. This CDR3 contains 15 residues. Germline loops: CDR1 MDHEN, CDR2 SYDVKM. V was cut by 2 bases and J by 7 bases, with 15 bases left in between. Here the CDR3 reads CASSLLPDRTNEQFF. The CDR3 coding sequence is TGTGCCAGCAGTTTACTCCCAGACCGTACTAATGAGCAGTTCTTC.

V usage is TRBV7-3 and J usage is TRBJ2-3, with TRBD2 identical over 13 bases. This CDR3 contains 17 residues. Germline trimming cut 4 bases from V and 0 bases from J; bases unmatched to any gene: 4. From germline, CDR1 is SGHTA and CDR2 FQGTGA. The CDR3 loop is CASSSGTSGISTDTQYF. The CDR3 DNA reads TGTGCCAGCAGCTCCGGGACTAGCGGGATCAGCACAGATACGCAGTATTTT. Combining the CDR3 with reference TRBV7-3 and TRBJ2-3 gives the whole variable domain GAGVSQTPSNKVTEKGKYVELRCDPISGHTALYWYRQSLGQGPEFLIYFQGTGAADDSGLPNDRFFAVRPEGSVSTLKIQRTERGDSAVYLCASSSGTSGISTDTQYFGPGTRLTVL.

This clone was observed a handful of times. CDR3 in amino acids: CASSPSSSTQYF. CDR3 DNA: TGTGCCAGCAGCCCCTCCTCCTCGACCCAGTACTTC. The chain uses TRBV7-2 and TRBJ2-5; D remains unclear. Germline CDR1 is SGHTA and CDR2 is FQGNSA. The CDR3 has 12 amino acids. The ends were cut back, 5 bases at V and 7 bases at J, with 11 bases in the middle.

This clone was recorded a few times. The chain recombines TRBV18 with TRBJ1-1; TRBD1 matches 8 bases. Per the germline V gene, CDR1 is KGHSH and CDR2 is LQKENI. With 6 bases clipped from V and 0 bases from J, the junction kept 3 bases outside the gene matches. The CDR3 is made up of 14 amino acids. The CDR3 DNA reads TGTGCCAGCTCGTCAGGGGGCTTGAACACTGAAGCTTTCTTT. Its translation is CASSSGGLNTEAFF.

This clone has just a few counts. CDR3 in amino acids: CASSFLQAHYGYTF. CDR3 DNA sequence: TGTGCCAGCAGTTTCCTACAGGCCCACTATGGCTACACCTTC. The chain is built from TRBV28 and TRBJ1-2; the D gene is possibly TRBD1 (5 bases). CDR3 length: 14 residues. Per the germline V gene, CDR1 is MDHEN and CDR2 is SYDVKM. V was shortened by 3 bases and J by 3 bases, with 11 bases between the two germline ends.

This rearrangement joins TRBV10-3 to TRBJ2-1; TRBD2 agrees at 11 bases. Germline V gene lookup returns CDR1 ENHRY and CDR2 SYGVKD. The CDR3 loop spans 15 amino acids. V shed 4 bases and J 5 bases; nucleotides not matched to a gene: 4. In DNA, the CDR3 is TGTGCCATCAGTGGGGTAGCGGGAGGGAACAATGAGCAGTTCTTC. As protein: CAISGVAGGNNEQFF.

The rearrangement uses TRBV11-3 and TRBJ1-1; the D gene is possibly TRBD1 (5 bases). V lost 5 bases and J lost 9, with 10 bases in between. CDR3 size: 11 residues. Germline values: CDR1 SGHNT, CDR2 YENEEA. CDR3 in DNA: TGTGCCAGCAGCGCCGGGGCCAAAGCTTTCTTT. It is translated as CASSAGAKAFF.

Here the CDR3 reads CASSYSMAGAYEQYF. The CDR3 DNA follows: TGTGCCAGCAGTTACTCGATGGCTGGGGCCTACGAGCAGTACTTC. The rearrangement links TRBV6-5 to TRBJ2-7; D unresolved. The CDR3 is 15 amino acids. The germline V gene encodes CDR1 MNHEY and CDR2 SVGAGI. Deletions cut 0 bases from V and 2 bases from J, with 11 bases between.

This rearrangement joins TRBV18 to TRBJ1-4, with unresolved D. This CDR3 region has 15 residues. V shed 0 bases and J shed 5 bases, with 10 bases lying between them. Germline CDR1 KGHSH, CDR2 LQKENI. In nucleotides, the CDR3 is TGTGCCAGCTCACCACCAGCAAAACTAAATGAAAAACTGTTTTTT. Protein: CASSPPAKLNEKLFF.

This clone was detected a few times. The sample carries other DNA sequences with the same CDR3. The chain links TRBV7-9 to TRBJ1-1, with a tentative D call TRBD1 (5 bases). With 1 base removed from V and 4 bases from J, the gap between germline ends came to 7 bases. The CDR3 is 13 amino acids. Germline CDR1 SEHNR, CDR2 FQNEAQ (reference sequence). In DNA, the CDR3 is TGTGCCAGCAGCTTAGTGCAGGGCACTGAAGCTTTCTTT. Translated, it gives CASSLVQGTEAFF.

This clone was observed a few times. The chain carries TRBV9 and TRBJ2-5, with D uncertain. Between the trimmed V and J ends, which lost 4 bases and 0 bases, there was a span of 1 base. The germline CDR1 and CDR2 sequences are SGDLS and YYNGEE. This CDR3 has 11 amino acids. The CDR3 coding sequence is TGTGCCAGCAGCAACCAAGAGACCCAGTACTTC. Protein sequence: CASSNQETQYF.

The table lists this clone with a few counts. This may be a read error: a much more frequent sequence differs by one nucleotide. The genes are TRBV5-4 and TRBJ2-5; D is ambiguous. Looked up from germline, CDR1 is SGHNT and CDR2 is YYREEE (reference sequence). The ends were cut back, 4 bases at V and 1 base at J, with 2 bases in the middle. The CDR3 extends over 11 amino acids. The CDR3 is CASSTQETQYF. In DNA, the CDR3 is TGTGCCAGCAGCACCCAAGAGACCCAGTACTTC.

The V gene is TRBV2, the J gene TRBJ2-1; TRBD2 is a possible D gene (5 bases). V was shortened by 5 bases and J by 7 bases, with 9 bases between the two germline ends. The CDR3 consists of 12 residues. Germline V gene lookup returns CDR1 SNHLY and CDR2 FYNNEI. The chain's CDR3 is CASSKDSNEQFF. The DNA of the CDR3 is TGTGCCAGCAGTAAGGACTCGAATGAGCAGTTCTTC.

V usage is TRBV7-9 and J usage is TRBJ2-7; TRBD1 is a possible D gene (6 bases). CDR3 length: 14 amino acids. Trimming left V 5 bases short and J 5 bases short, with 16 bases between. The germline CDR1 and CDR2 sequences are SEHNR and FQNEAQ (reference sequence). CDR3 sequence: CASSRRTEGHEQYF. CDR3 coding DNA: TGTGCCAGCAGCCGTCGGACAGAGGGCCACGAGCAGTACTTC.

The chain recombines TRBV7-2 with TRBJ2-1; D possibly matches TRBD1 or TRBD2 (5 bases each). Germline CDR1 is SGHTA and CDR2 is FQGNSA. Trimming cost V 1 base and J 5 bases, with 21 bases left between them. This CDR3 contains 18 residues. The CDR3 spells CASSLVFWPGRRNNEQFF. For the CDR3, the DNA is TGTGCCAGCAGCTTAGTATTCTGGCCGGGACGGAGAAACAATGAGCAGTTCTTC.

The CDR3 loop reads CASSRPTDNYGYTF. CDR3 sequence (DNA): TGCGCCAGCAGCAGACCGACAGACAACTATGGCTACACCTTC. The chain has TRBV5-1 and TRBJ1-2, with a possible D match to TRBD1 (5 bases). V was shortened by 4 bases and J by 2 bases, with 12 bases between the two germline ends. The CDR3 covers 14 residues. CDR1 and CDR2 (germline): SGHRS, YFSETQ.

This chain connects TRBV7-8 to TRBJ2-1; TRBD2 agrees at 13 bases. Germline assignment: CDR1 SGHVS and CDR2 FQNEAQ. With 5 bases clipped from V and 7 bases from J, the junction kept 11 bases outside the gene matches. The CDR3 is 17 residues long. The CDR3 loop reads CASSRTPTSGRANEQFF. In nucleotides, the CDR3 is TGTGCCAGCAGCCGAACCCCTACTAGCGGGAGGGCGAATGAGCAGTTCTTC.

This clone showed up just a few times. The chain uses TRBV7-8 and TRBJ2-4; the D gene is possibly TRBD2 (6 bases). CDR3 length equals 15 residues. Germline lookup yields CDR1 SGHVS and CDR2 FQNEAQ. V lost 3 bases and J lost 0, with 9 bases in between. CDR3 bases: TGTGCCAGCAGCTTGGGGGGACTAGCCAAAAACATTCAGTACTTC. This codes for CASSLGGLAKNIQYF.

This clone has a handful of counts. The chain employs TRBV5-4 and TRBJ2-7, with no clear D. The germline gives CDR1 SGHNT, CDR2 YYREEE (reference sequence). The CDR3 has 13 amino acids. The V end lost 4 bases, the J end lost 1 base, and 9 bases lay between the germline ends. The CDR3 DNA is TGTGCCAGCAGCGCCCCTGTGTCCTACGAGCAGTACTTC. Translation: CASSAPVSYEQYF. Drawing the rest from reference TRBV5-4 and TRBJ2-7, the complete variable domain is ETGVTQSPTHLIKTRGQQVTLRCSSQSGHNTVSWYQQALGQGPQFIFQYYREEENGRGNFPPRFSGLQFPNYSSELNVNALELDDSALYLCASSAPVSYEQYFGPGTRLTVT.

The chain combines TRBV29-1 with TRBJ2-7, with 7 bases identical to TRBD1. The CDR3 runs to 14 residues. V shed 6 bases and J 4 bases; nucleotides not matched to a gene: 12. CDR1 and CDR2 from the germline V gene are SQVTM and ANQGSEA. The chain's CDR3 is CSVDSETGSYEQYF. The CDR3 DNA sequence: TGCAGCGTAGACTCAGAGACAGGGTCTTACGAGCAGTACTTC.

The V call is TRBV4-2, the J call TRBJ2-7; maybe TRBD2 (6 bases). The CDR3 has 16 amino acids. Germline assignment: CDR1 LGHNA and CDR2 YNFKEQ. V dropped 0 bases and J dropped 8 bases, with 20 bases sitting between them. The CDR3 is CASSQEWDSGRFQQYF. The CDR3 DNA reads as TGTGCCAGCAGCCAAGAATGGGACTCAGGTCGTTTCCAGCAGTACTTC.

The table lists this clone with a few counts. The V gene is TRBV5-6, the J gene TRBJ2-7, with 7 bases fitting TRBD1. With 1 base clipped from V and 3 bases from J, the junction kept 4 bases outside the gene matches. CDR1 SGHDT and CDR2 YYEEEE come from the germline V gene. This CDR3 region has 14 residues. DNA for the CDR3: TGTGCCAGCAGCTTGCGACAGGGTGTCTACGAGCAGTACTTC. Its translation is CASSLRQGVYEQYF.

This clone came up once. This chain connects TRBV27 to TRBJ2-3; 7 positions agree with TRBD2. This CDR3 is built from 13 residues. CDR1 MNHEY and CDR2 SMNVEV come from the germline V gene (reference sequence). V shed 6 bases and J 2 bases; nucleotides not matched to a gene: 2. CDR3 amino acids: CASSGGTTDTQYF. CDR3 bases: TGTGCCAGCAGCGGGGGGACCACAGATACGCAGTATTTT.

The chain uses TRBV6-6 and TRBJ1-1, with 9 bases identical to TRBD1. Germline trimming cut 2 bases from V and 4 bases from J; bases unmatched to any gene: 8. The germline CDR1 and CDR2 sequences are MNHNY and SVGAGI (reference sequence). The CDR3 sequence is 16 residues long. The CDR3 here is CASSYPPTGGSTEAFF. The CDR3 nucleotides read TGTGCCAGCAGTTACCCGCCGACAGGGGGGTCCACTGAAGCTTTCTTT.

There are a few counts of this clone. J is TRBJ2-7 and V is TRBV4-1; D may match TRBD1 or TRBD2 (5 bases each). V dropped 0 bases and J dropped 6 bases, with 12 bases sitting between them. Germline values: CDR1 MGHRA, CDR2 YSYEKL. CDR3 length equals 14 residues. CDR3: CASSQDGLGVEQYF. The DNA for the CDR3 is TGCGCCAGCAGCCAAGATGGGTTGGGGGTCGAGCAGTACTTC.